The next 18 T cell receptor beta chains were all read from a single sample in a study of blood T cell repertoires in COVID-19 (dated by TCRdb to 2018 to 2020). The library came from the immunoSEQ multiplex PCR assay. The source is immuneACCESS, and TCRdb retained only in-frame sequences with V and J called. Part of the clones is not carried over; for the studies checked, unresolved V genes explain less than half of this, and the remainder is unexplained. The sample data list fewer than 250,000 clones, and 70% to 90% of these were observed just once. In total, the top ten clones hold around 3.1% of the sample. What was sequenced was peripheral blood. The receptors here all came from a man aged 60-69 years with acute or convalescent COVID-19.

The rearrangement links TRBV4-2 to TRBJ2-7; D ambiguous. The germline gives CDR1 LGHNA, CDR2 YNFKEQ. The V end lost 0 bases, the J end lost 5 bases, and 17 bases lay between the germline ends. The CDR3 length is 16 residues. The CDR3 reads CASSQEVGAPIHEQYF. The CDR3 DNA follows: TGTGCCAGCAGCCAAGAAGTAGGAGCCCCCATCCACGAGCAGTACTTC.

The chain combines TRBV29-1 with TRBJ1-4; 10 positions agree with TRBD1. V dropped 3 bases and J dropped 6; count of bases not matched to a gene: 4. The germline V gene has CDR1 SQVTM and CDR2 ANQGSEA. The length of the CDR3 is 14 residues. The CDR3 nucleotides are TGCAGCGTTGACCCCGGGACAGGGGATGAAAAACTGTTTTTT. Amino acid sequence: CSVDPGTGDEKLFF. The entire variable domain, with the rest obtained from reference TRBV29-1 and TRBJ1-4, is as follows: SAVISQKPSRDICQRGTSLTIQCQVDSQVTMMFWYRQQPGQSLTLIATANQGSEATYESGFVIDKFPISRPNLTFSTLTVSNMSPEDSSIYLCSVDPGTGDEKLFFGSGTQLSVL.

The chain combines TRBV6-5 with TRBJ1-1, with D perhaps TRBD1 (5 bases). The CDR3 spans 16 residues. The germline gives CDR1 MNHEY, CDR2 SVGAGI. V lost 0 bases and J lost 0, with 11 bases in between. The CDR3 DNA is TGTGCCAGCAGTTACTCGTTCAACAGGATGAACACTGAAGCTTTCTTT. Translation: CASSYSFNRMNTEAFF.

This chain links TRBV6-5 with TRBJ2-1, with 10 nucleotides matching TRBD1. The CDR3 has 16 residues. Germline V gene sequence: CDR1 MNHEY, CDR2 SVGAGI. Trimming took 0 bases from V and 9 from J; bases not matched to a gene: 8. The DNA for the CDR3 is TGTGCCAGCAGTTACTCAGGGACAGGGGTCGAGGGTGAGCAGTTCTTC. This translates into CASSYSGTGVEGEQFF.

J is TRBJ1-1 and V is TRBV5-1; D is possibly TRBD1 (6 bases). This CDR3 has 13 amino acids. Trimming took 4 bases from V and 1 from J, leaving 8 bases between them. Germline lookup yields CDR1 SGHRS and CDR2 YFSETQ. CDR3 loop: CASSRGQNTEAFF. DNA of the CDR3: TGCGCCAGCAGCCGGGGACAGAACACTGAAGCTTTCTTT.

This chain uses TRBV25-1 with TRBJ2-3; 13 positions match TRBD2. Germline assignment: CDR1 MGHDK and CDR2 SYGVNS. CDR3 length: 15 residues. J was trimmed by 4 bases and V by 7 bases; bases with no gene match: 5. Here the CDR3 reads CASTTSGGAPDTQYF. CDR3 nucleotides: TGTGCCAGCACCACTAGCGGGGGGGCCCCAGATACGCAGTATTTT.

As DNA, the CDR3 is TGTGCCAGCAGCCAACGGGGGGAGGAAAAACTGTTTTTT. This codes for CASSQRGEEKLFF. The rearrangement uses TRBV3-1 (or the pseudogene TRBV3-2) and TRBJ1-4, with TRBD1 as a possible D gene (5 bases). The CDR3 is made up of 13 amino acids. Germline V CDR1 and CDR2: LGHDT, YNNKEL (reference sequence). Trimming shortened V by 2 bases and J by 8 bases, and 9 bases separated the two germline ends.

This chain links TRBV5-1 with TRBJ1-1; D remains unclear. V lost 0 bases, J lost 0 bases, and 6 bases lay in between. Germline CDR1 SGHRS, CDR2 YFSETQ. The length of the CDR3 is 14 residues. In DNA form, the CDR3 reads TGCGCCAGCAGCTTGGGCGGCTTGAACACTGAAGCTTTCTTT. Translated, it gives CASSLGGLNTEAFF.

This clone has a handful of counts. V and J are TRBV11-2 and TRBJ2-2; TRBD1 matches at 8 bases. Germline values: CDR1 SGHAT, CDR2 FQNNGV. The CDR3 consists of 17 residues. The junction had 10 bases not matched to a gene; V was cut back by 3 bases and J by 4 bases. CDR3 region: CASSFPSTGASTGELFF. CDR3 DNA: TGTGCCAGCAGCTTTCCCTCGACAGGGGCGAGCACCGGGGAGCTGTTTTTT. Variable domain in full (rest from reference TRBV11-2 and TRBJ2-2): EAGVAQSPRYKIIEKRQSVAFWCNPISGHATLYWYQQILGQGPKLLIQFQNNGVVDDSQLPKDRFSAERLKGVDSTLKIQPAKLEDSAVYLCASSFPSTGASTGELFFGEGSRLTVL.

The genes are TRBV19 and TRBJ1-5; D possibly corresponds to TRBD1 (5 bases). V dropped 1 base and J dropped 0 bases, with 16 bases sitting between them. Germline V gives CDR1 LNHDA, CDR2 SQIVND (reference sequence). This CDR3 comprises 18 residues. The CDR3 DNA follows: TGTGCCAGTAGTATAGCGGGGACTTGGGGGTATAGCAATCAGCCCCAGCATTTT. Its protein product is CASSIAGTWGYSNQPQHF. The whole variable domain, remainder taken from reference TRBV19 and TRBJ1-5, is DGGITQSPKYLFRKEGQNVTLSCEQNLNHDAMYWYRQDPGQGLRLIYYSQIVNDFQKGDIAEGYSVSREKKESFPLTVTSAQKNPTAFYLCASSIAGTWGYSNQPQHFGDGTRLSIL.

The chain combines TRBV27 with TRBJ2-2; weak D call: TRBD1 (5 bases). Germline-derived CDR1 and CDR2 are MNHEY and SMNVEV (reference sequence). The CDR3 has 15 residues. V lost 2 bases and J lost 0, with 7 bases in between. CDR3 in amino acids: CASSLRTTNTGELFF. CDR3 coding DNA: TGTGCCAGCAGTTTAAGGACAACGAACACCGGGGAGCTGTTTTTT.

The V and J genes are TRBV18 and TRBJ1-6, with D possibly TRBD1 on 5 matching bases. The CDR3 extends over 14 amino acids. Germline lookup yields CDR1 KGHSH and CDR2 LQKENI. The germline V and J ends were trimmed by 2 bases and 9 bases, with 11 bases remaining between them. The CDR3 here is CASSPGQGTSPLHF. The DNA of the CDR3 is TGTGCCAGCTCACCAGGGCAGGGAACTTCACCCCTCCACTTT. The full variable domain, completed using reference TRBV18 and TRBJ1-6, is NAGVMQNPRHLVRRRGQEARLRCSPMKGHSHVYWYRQLPEEGLKFMVYLQKENIIDESGMPKERFSAEFPKEGPSILRIQQVVRGDSAAYFCASSPGQGTSPLHFGNGTRLTVT.

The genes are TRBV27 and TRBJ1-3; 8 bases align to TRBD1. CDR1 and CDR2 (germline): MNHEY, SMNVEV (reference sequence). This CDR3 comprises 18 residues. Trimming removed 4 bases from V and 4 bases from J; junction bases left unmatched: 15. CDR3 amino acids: CASSSRLRDRNEGNTIYF. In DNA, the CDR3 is TGTGCCAGCAGTTCCCGACTCAGGGACAGGAATGAGGGAAACACCATATATTTT.

The chain's CDR3 is CASSRRGASTEAFF. For the CDR3, the DNA is TGTGCCAGCAGCCGGCGCGGGGCTAGCACTGAAGCTTTCTTT. This chain connects TRBV5-4 to TRBJ1-1; D possibly corresponds to TRBD1 (5 bases). The ends were cut back, 4 bases at V and 4 bases at J, with 14 bases in the middle. Germline CDR1 reads SGHNT; CDR2 reads YYREEE (reference sequence). The CDR3 runs to 14 residues.

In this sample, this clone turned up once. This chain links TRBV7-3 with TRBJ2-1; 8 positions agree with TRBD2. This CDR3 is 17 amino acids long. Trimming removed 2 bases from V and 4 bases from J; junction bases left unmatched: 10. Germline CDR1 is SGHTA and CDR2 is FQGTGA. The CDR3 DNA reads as TGTGCCAGCAGCTTACGCCCCCTAGCGGGTCAATACAATGAGCAGTTCTTC. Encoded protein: CASSLRPLAGQYNEQFF.

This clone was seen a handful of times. The CDR3 region is CASSSTGQRNTGELFF. CDR3 nucleotides: TGCGCCAGCAGCTCAACGGGACAGAGAAACACCGGGGAGCTGTTTTTT. V is TRBV5-1 and J is TRBJ2-2, with 7 bases fitting TRBD1. CDR3 length equals 16 residues. Germline V gives CDR1 SGHRS, CDR2 YFSETQ. With 3 bases clipped from V and 2 bases from J, the junction kept 7 bases outside the gene matches. The whole variable domain, filled in from reference TRBV5-1 and TRBJ2-2, reads KAGVTQTPRYLIKTRGQQVTLSCSPISGHRSVSWYQQTPGQGLQFLFEYFSETQRNKGNFPGRFSGRQFSNSRSEMNVSTLELGDSALYLCASSSTGQRNTGELFFGEGSRLTVL.

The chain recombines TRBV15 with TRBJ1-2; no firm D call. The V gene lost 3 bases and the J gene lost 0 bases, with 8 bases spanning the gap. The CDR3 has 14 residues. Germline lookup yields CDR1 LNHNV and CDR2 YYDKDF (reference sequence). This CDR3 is CATSRADSNYGYTF. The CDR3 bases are TGTGCCACCAGCAGGGCCGATTCTAACTATGGCTACACCTTC. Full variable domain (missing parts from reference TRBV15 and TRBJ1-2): DAMVIQNPRYQVTQFGKPVTLSCSQTLNHNVMYWYQQKSSQAPKLLFHYYDKDFNNEADTPDNFQSRRPNTSFCFLDIRSPGLGDTAMYLCATSRADSNYGYTFGSGTRLTVV.

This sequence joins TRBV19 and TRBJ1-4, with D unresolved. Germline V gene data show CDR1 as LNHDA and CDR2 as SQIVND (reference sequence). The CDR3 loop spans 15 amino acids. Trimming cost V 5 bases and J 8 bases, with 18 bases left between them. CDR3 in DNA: TGTGCCAGTAGTCAGATGAGGTTGGCGGGGGAAAAACTGTTTTTT. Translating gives CASSQMRLAGEKLFF.